This TCR beta chain originates from a study of blood T cell repertoires in COVID-19. Per germline, CDR1 GTSNPN and CDR2 SVGIG (reference sequence). V lost 0 bases, J lost 2 bases, and 9 bases lay in between. This CDR3 is 14 amino acids long. Authors' methods: Estimates of nucleated cell counts were drawn from the amplification of reference gene primers. Using immunoSEQ multiplex PCR, the repertoire was profiled, and TCRdb retains in-frame clones only, with some absent. The V and J calls and the clone size are those of that table, but D and trimming were determined from the DNA. The data show 40,000 to 55,000 clones, 85% to 90% seen once.

Input material: peripheral blood. The chain combines TRBV30 with TRBJ2-3; no reliable D call. This TCR came from a human donor in a cohort sampled during active COVID-19. This chain's CDR3 is CAWSVTQFTDTQYF. The CDR3 DNA sequence: TGTGCCTGGAGTGTAACACAGTTCACAGATACGCAGTATTTT.